Listed below are T cell receptor beta chains from one sample, sequenced in a study of chemoradiotherapy in HPV16-positive cancers. The repertoire was sequenced with immunoSEQ multiplex PCR; TCRdb's copy has only in-frame clones and lacks some. The sample shows about 11,000 clones, 76% of them seen only once. This specimen was taken from a patient who underwent chemoradiotherapy. The source of these receptors is a human donor with HPV-associated anogenital cancer. CDR3s include the opening cysteine and the closing phenylalanine or tryptophan. The D gene is left open where the match is weak. Expanded clones get a size class; other rows say once, few or many, or leave the size out.

j_gene: TRBJ1-2
abundance: NA
v_gene: TRBV5-8
d_gene: NA
CDR3aa: CASSLGGPNYGYTF
CDR3nt: TGTGCCAGCAGCTTGGGCGGGCCTAACTATGGCTACACCTTC

j_gene: TRBJ1-6
abundance: NA
v_gene: TRBV5-1
d_gene: NA
CDR3aa: CASSNPGNNSPLHF
CDR3nt: TGCGCCAGCAGCAACCCAGGGAATAATTCACCCCTCCACTTT

j_gene: TRBJ2-7
abundance: NA
v_gene: TRBV4-3
d_gene: TRBD1
CDR3aa: CASSQIQGAYEQYF
CDR3nt: TGCGCCAGCAGCCAGATACAGGGGGCCTACGAGCAGTACTTC

j_gene: TRBJ2-1
abundance: NA
v_gene: TRBV2
d_gene: TRBD2
CDR3aa: CASSRGGSSYNEQFF
CDR3nt: TGTGCCAGCAGTCGGGGGGGGAGCTCCTACAATGAGCAGTTCTTC

j_gene: TRBJ2-1
abundance: few
v_gene: TRBV7-3
d_gene: TRBD2
CDR3aa: CASSWTSWGEQFF
CDR3nt: TGTGCCAGCAGCTGGACTAGTTGGGGTGAGCAGTTCTTC

j_gene: TRBJ2-2
abundance: NA
v_gene: TRBV7-2
d_gene: NA
CDR3aa: CASSSRTDVNTGELFF
CDR3nt: TGTGCCAGCAGCTCTAGGACAGATGTCAACACCGGGGAGCTGTTTTTT

j_gene: TRBJ1-1
abundance: NA
v_gene: TRBV2
d_gene: NA
CDR3aa: CASRDRVNTEAFF
CDR3nt: TGTGCCAGCAGGGACAGAGTGAACACTGAAGCTTTCTTT

j_gene: TRBJ1-4
abundance: NA
v_gene: TRBV4-1
d_gene: NA
CDR3aa: CASRSADATNEKLFF
CDR3nt: TGCGCCAGCAGGTCGGCGGACGCAACTAATGAAAAACTGTTTTTT

j_gene: TRBJ1-2
abundance: once
v_gene: TRBV7-3
d_gene: TRBD1
CDR3aa: CASSPSGQGDYGYTF
CDR3nt: TGTGCCAGCAGCCCATCGGGACAGGGTGACTATGGCTACACCTTC

j_gene: TRBJ1-1
abundance: few
v_gene: TRBV9
d_gene: TRBD1
CDR3aa: CASSETGYGEAFF
CDR3nt: TGTGCCAGCAGCGAGACAGGGTACGGTGAAGCTTTCTTT

j_gene: TRBJ1-1
abundance: few
v_gene: TRBV19
d_gene: NA
CDR3aa: CASTGARWVDTEAFF
CDR3nt: TGTGCCAGTACTGGGGCTCGTTGGGTTGATACTGAAGCTTTCTTT

j_gene: TRBJ1-2
abundance: NA
v_gene: TRBV7-2
d_gene: NA
CDR3aa: CASRSVEGYTF
CDR3nt: TGTGCCAGCAGATCTGTGGAGGGCTACACCTTC

j_gene: TRBJ1-6
abundance: NA
v_gene: TRBV19
d_gene: NA
CDR3aa: CASSIQGTNSPLHF
CDR3nt: TGTGCCAGTAGTATACAGGGGACGAATTCACCCCTCCACTTT

j_gene: TRBJ1-2
abundance: NA
v_gene: TRBV5-5
d_gene: NA
CDR3aa: CASSLTIRPKDGYGGYTF
CDR3nt: TGTGCCAGCAGCTTAACCATCAGGCCGAAAGATGGGTATGGCGGCTACACCTTC

j_gene: TRBJ2-3
abundance: NA
v_gene: TRBV7-3
d_gene: NA
CDR3aa: CASSPGYPDTQYF
CDR3nt: TGTGCCAGCAGCCCGGGGTATCCCGATACGCAGTATTTT

j_gene: TRBJ2-1
abundance: NA
v_gene: TRBV5-1
d_gene: NA
CDR3aa: CASSFSTVRVNEQFF
CDR3nt: TGCGCCAGCAGCTTTTCCACAGTTCGGGTAAACGAGCAGTTCTTC

j_gene: TRBJ1-2
abundance: NA
v_gene: TRBV7-9
d_gene: NA
CDR3aa: CASSRALQANYGYTF
CDR3nt: TGTGCCAGCAGCCGAGCCCTCCAGGCAAACTATGGCTACACCTTC

j_gene: TRBJ2-6
abundance: NA
v_gene: TRBV25-1
d_gene: TRBD1
CDR3aa: CASSTGSGANVLTF
CDR3nt: TGTGCCAGCTCGACAGGGTCTGGGGCCAACGTCCTGACTTTC

j_gene: TRBJ1-5
abundance: NA
v_gene: TRBV9
d_gene: NA
CDR3aa: CAGGGGTSNQPQHF
CDR3nt: TGTGCCGGAGGAGGAGGGACTAGCAATCAGCCCCAGCATTTT

j_gene: TRBJ2-1
abundance: NA
v_gene: TRBV5-4
d_gene: NA
CDR3aa: CASSSSSYNEQFF
CDR3nt: TGTGCCAGCAGCTCCAGCTCCTACAATGAGCAGTTCTTC

j_gene: TRBJ2-3
abundance: NA
v_gene: TRBV19
d_gene: TRBD1
CDR3aa: CASSSQRDRASDTQYF
CDR3nt: TGTGCCAGTAGTAGCCAACGGGACAGGGCATCAGATACGCAGTATTTT

j_gene: TRBJ2-2
abundance: NA
v_gene: TRBV7-9
d_gene: NA
CDR3aa: CASSQGLETGELFF
CDR3nt: TGTGCCAGCAGCCAGGGGTTGGAGACCGGGGAGCTGTTTTTT

j_gene: TRBJ1-5
abundance: NA
v_gene: TRBV6-5
d_gene: TRBD1
CDR3aa: CASRQGEAQPQHF
CDR3nt: TGTGCCAGCAGGCAGGGGGAAGCTCAGCCCCAGCATTTT

j_gene: TRBJ1-2
abundance: NA
v_gene: TRBV9
d_gene: NA
CDR3aa: CASSPHVLNYGYTF
CDR3nt: TGTGCCAGCAGCCCCCATGTGTTAAACTATGGCTACACCTTC

j_gene: TRBJ2-5
abundance: NA
v_gene: TRBV10-3
d_gene: NA
CDR3aa: CAIGSRQETQYF
CDR3nt: TGTGCCATCGGCTCCCGCCAAGAGACCCAGTACTTC

j_gene: TRBJ2-1
abundance: NA
v_gene: TRBV7-3
d_gene: TRBD2
CDR3aa: CASSPWGSGGAGNEQFF
CDR3nt: TGTGCCAGCAGCCCCTGGGGGAGCGGGGGGGCGGGCAATGAGCAGTTCTTC

j_gene: TRBJ1-2
abundance: NA
v_gene: TRBV7-9
d_gene: NA
CDR3aa: CASSFTLGYTF
CDR3nt: TGTGCCAGCAGCTTTACGCTTGGCTACACCTTC

j_gene: TRBJ1-4
abundance: NA
v_gene: TRBV13
d_gene: TRBD1
CDR3aa: CASSSYRQGNEKLFF
CDR3nt: TGTGCCAGCAGCTCCTACCGACAGGGAAATGAAAAACTGTTTTTT

j_gene: TRBJ2-3
abundance: NA
v_gene: TRBV29-1
d_gene: TRBD2
CDR3aa: CSVVDGGAVDTQYF
CDR3nt: TGCAGCGTTGTAGACGGGGGGGCCGTAGATACGCAGTATTTT

j_gene: TRBJ1-5
abundance: NA
v_gene: TRBV19
d_gene: NA
CDR3aa: CASSIAYRNNQPQHF
CDR3nt: TGTGCCAGTAGTATAGCGTACAGGAACAATCAGCCCCAGCATTTT

j_gene: TRBJ1-4
abundance: NA
v_gene: TRBV7-7
d_gene: NA
CDR3aa: CASSLGRGPNEKLFF
CDR3nt: TGTGCTAGCAGCTTAGGTCGTGGGCCCAATGAAAAACTGTTTTTT

j_gene: TRBJ1-1
abundance: NA
v_gene: TRBV7-9
d_gene: TRBD1
CDR3aa: CASSFPKTGGNTEAFF
CDR3nt: TGTGCCAGCAGTTTTCCGAAGACAGGGGGTAACACTGAAGCTTTCTTT

j_gene: TRBJ1-2
abundance: few
v_gene: TRBV6-1
d_gene: NA
CDR3aa: CASSDRGYGYTF
CDR3nt: TGTGCCAGCAGTGACAGAGGCTATGGCTACACCTTC

j_gene: TRBJ2-7
abundance: NA
v_gene: TRBV18
d_gene: TRBD2
CDR3aa: CASSPGGFSSYEQYF
CDR3nt: TGTGCCAGCTCACCGGGAGGGTTTAGCTCCTACGAGCAGTACTTC

j_gene: TRBJ1-2
abundance: NA
v_gene: TRBV7-8
d_gene: TRBD1
CDR3aa: CASSKLRTGGGLGYTF
CDR3nt: TGTGCCAGCAGCAAATTACGGACAGGGGGCGGCCTGGGCTACACCTTC

j_gene: TRBJ2-2
abundance: few
v_gene: TRBV11-2
d_gene: NA
CDR3aa: CASSWLGAGRPGELFF
CDR3nt: TGTGCCAGCAGCTGGCTGGGGGCGGGACGGCCCGGGGAGCTGTTTTTT

j_gene: TRBJ1-1
abundance: NA
v_gene: TRBV30
d_gene: NA
CDR3aa: CAWSVPGVWTEAFF
CDR3nt: TGTGCCTGGAGTGTACCAGGGGTTTGGACTGAAGCTTTCTTT

j_gene: TRBJ1-4
abundance: NA
v_gene: TRBV30
d_gene: NA
CDR3aa: CAWNLRRASNEKLFF
CDR3nt: TGTGCCTGGAATCTACGACGGGCCTCGAATGAAAAACTGTTTTTT

j_gene: TRBJ1-1
abundance: NA
v_gene: TRBV29-1
d_gene: NA
CDR3aa: CSVVDSETEAFF
CDR3nt: TGCAGCGTGGTAGACAGTGAAACTGAAGCTTTCTTT

j_gene: TRBJ2-7
abundance: NA
v_gene: TRBV20-1
d_gene: NA
CDR3aa: CSALRGDEQYF
CDR3nt: TGCAGTGCCCTCAGGGGGGACGAGCAGTACTTC

j_gene: TRBJ1-5
abundance: NA
v_gene: TRBV19
d_gene: NA
CDR3aa: CASMGDINQPQHF
CDR3nt: TGTGCCAGTATGGGGGACATCAATCAGCCCCAGCATTTT

j_gene: TRBJ1-5
abundance: NA
v_gene: TRBV7-8
d_gene: NA
CDR3aa: CASSLATAYSNQPQHF
CDR3nt: TGTGCCAGCAGCTTAGCGACAGCATATAGCAATCAGCCCCAGCATTTT

j_gene: TRBJ2-7
abundance: NA
v_gene: TRBV5-1
d_gene: TRBD2
CDR3aa: CASSITPGLAVDEQYF
CDR3nt: TGCGCCAGCAGCATCACTCCGGGACTAGCAGTCGACGAGCAGTACTTC

j_gene: TRBJ2-7
abundance: few
v_gene: TRBV2
d_gene: NA
CDR3aa: CASSRGPSYEQYF
CDR3nt: TGTGCCAGCAGCCGGGGGCCCTCCTACGAGCAGTACTTC

j_gene: TRBJ2-5
abundance: NA
v_gene: TRBV7-8
d_gene: NA
CDR3aa: CASSLRRTQETQYF
CDR3nt: TGTGCCAGCAGCTTAAGGAGAACACAAGAGACCCAGTACTTC

j_gene: TRBJ1-1
abundance: NA
v_gene: TRBV4-1
d_gene: NA
CDR3aa: CASSPKGTEAFF
CDR3nt: TGCGCCAGCAGCCCCAAGGGGACTGAAGCTTTCTTT

j_gene: TRBJ2-4
abundance: NA
v_gene: TRBV11-2
d_gene: NA
CDR3aa: CASTFGTPGFGNIQYF
CDR3nt: TGTGCCAGCACCTTTGGGACTCCGGGTTTCGGGAACATTCAGTACTTC